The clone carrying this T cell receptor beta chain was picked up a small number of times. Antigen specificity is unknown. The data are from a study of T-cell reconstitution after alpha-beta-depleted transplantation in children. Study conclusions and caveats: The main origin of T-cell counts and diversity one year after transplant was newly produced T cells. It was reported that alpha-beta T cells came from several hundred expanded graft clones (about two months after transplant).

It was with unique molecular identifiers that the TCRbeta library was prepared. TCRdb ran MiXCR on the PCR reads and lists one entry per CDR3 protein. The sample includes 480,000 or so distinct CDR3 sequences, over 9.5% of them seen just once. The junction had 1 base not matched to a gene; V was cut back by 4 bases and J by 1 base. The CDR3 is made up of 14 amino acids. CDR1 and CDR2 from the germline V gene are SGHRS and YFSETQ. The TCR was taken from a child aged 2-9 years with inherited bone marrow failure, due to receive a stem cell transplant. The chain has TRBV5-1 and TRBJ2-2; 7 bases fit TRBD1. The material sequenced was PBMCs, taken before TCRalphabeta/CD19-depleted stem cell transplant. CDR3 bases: TGCGCCAGCAGCCGGGACAGGAACACCGGGGAGCTGTTTTTT. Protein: CASSRDRNTGELFF.